Following are 9 T cell receptor beta chains from one sample sequenced in a study of T cell repertoires in cytomegalovirus infection. TCRdb passed the reads through MiXCR, listing each CDR3 protein once. The data hold hundreds of thousands of distinct CDR3 sequences, with roughly a tenth observed a single time. Source material: PBMCs. The receptors originated from a human donor in good health (CMV status not recorded). Some clones in this sample may be carry-over from other donors' samples.

This clonotype showed up just a few times. The V gene is TRBV20-1, the J gene TRBJ2-1, with TRBD2 identical over 15 bases. Germline CDR1 is DFQATT and CDR2 is SNEGSKA (reference sequence). This CDR3 comprises 17 residues. V was pared by 5 bases and J by 0 bases, with 5 bases of the junction left unmatched. The CDR3 coding sequence is TGCAGTGCTCTCGGGACTAGCGGGGGGAGCTCCTACAATGAGCAGTTCTTC. Its translation is CSALGTSGGSSYNEQFF.

The rearrangement joins TRBV7-1 to TRBJ1-4, with 7 bases matching TRBD1. Being an ORF, TRBV7-1 has a function that is uncertain. This CDR3 is 16 amino acids long. The J segment lost 5 bases and the V segment lost 3 bases, leaving 9 bases of the junction unmatched. The CDR3 region is CASSSNPVQGNEKLFF. CDR3 nucleotides: TGTGCCAGCAGCTCCAATCCGGTACAGGGGAATGAAAAACTGTTTTTT.

About this clonotype: A read error may explain this, as a much larger clone is one base away. The chain combines TRBV20-1 with TRBJ1-5; tentative D call: TRBD1 (5 bases). The germline CDR1 and CDR2 sequences are DFQATT and SNEGSKA (reference sequence). The CDR3 covers 14 residues. CDR3 in amino acids: CSARQGHGNQPEHF. For the CDR3, the DNA is TGCAGTGCTAGACAAGGACATGGTAATCAGCCCGAGCATTTT.

This rearrangement joins TRBV20-1 to TRBJ2-7; 7 positions match TRBD2. CDR3 length: 11 residues. J was trimmed by 6 bases and V by 6 bases; bases with no gene match: 5. CDR1 is DFQATT, CDR2 SNEGSKA, per germline (reference sequence). The CDR3 spells CSAGLAAEQYF. CDR3 bases: TGCAGTGCCGGGCTAGCGGCCGAGCAGTACTTC.

This clonotype was seen a few times. This chain joins TRBV12-3 or TRBV12-4 and TRBJ1-5; 12 positions agree with TRBD1. Unmatched junction bases numbered 5, after V lost 4 bases and J lost 1 base. The CDR3 covers 17 residues. The DNA for the CDR3 is TGTGCCAGCAGTTCCGGGACAGGGGGCTTGAGCAATCAGCCCCAGCATTTT. The encoded protein is CASSSGTGGLSNQPQHF.

This clonotype showed up many times. CDR3 protein: CASSPDRWTDEQFF. CDR3 sequence (DNA): TGTGCCAGCAGCCCCGACCGGTGGACGGATGAGCAGTTCTTC. V and J are TRBV6-1 and TRBJ2-1; no clear D gene. Germline-derived CDR1 and CDR2 are MNHNS and SASEGT. V was cut by 6 bases and J by 8 bases, with 17 bases left in between. CDR3 length: 14 amino acids.

The table lists this clonotype with many counts. The DNA is omitted, as the CDR3 cannot be located on it reliably, and the CDR3 follows TCRdb's listing. The V call is TRBV12-3 or TRBV12-4, the J call TRBJ2-2; the table's TRBD1 call for D was not verified on the DNA. Ends included, the CDR3 has 13 residues. The CDR3 loop is CASSFGAGGELFF.

This clonotype was found many times. This chain uses TRBV19 with TRBJ2-3; 10 bases fit TRBD1. CDR1 and CDR2 from the germline V gene are LNHDA and SQIVND (reference sequence). This CDR3 comprises 15 residues. Germline trimming cut 1 base from V and 6 bases from J; bases unmatched to any gene: 4. CDR3 coding DNA: TGTGCCAGTAGTATAGTCCGGGACAGGGGTGATACGCAGTATTTT. Translating gives CASSIVRDRGDTQYF. Complete variable domain (other parts from reference TRBV19 and TRBJ2-3): DGGITQSPKYLFRKEGQNVTLSCEQNLNHDAMYWYRQDPGQGLRLIYYSQIVNDFQKGDIAEGYSVSREKKESFPLTVTSAQKNPTAFYLCASSIVRDRGDTQYFGPGTRLTVL.

The chain links TRBV12-5 to TRBJ1-5, with a weak D call TRBD1 (6 bases). V dropped 6 bases and J dropped 3 bases, with 18 bases sitting between them. CDR1 is LGHNT, CDR2 FRNRAP, per germline. The CDR3 has 16 residues. Here the CDR3 DNA reads TGTGCTAGTGGGTCGGGGGGGGGGGCTTTCAATCAGCCCCAGCATTTT. This sequence encodes CASGSGGGAFNQPQHF.